A single sample is the source of the 32 T cell receptor beta chains below, sequenced in a study of OX40 agonist ivuxolimab in advanced cancers. Data came from immunoSEQ multiplex PCR; TCRdb stores just in-frame clones and leaves some out. The sample shows about 78,000 clones, roughly 91% of them seen only once. The specimen was CD4+ or CD8+ T cells sorted from blood, collected in a trial of the OX40 agonist ivuxolimab. Every receptor here comes from an adult with an advanced solid tumor such as melanoma, head and neck, liver or kidney cancer.

Only one count was recorded for this clone. This chain uses TRBV2 with TRBJ1-5; 10 positions agree with TRBD1. This CDR3 comprises 18 residues. Germline V gene lookup returns CDR1 SNHLY and CDR2 FYNNEI. Trimming cost V 6 bases and J 2 bases; bases outside gene matches: 13. CDR3 nucleotides: TGTGCCAGCAGCAGCGGAGACAGGGGGCGATTTGGCAATCAGCCCCAGCATTTT. Translation: CASSSGDRGRFGNQPQHF.

The chain couples TRBV5-1 to TRBJ1-2; D call uncertain. V lost 0 bases to trimming and J lost 7 bases, with 19 bases between them. There are 16 residues in the CDR3. Germline CDR1 SGHRS, CDR2 YFSETQ. CDR3 region: CASSLALFSADGGYTF. The DNA of the CDR3 is TGCGCCAGCAGCTTGGCCCTGTTTTCGGCAGACGGTGGCTACACCTTC.

The V and J genes are TRBV10-1 and TRBJ2-7, with 8 bases fitting TRBD2. V was clipped by 3 bases and J by 4 bases; unmatched bases: 8. Germline CDR1 and CDR2: WNHNN and SYGVQD (reference sequence). The CDR3 runs to 15 residues. The CDR3 coding sequence is TGCGCCAGCAGTGAAAACCTAGGCGGGAGGTACGAGCAGTACTTC. This translates into CASSENLGGRYEQYF.

The rearrangement uses TRBV19 and TRBJ2-3, with 8 bases lining up with TRBD1. The CDR3 extends over 15 amino acids. The V gene's germline CDR1 is LNHDA and CDR2 SQIVND (reference sequence). J gave up 2 bases and V 7 bases, and 8 bases lay outside the gene matches. The CDR3 coding sequence is TGTGCCAGTACCGACAGGGGTTTTGACACAGATACGCAGTATTTT. Encoded protein: CASTDRGFDTDTQYF.

The genes are TRBV6-5 and TRBJ2-1; TRBD2 matches 10 bases. The CDR3 consists of 14 residues. CDR1 is MNHEY, CDR2 SVGAGI, per germline. The J segment lost 10 bases and the V segment lost 7 bases, leaving 10 bases of the junction unmatched. CDR3 coding DNA: TGTGCCAGCACCTGGCTAGCGGGAGACGACGAGCAGTTCTTC. Amino acids: CASTWLAGDDEQFF.

This chain uses TRBV7-9 with TRBJ1-2; tentatively, D is TRBD1 (5 bases). Germline V gives CDR1 SEHNR, CDR2 FQNEAQ (reference sequence). V lost 2 bases and J lost 2, with 9 bases in between. The CDR3 is 14 residues long. The CDR3 bases are TGTGCCAGCAGCTTACCGGCAGGGAACTATGGCTACACCTTC. This codes for CASSLPAGNYGYTF.

In its sample, this clone was seen once. V is TRBV19 and J is TRBJ2-3; D gene unclear. V lost 7 bases and J 0 bases, leaving 14 bases between the germline ends. The CDR3 runs to 15 residues. The germline CDR1 and CDR2 sequences are LNHDA and SQIVND (reference sequence). The CDR3 loop is CASIPRGSSTDTQYF. The CDR3 nucleotides are TGTGCCAGTATCCCGCGAGGATCTAGCACAGATACGCAGTATTTT. Full variable domain (remainder filled in from reference TRBV19 and TRBJ2-3): DGGITQSPKYLFRKEGQNVTLSCEQNLNHDAMYWYRQDPGQGLRLIYYSQIVNDFQKGDIAEGYSVSREKKESFPLTVTSAQKNPTAFYLCASIPRGSSTDTQYFGPGTRLTVL.

The rearrangement joins TRBV6-5 to TRBJ1-2, with 8 bases matching TRBD1. CDR1 is MNHEY and CDR2 is SVGAGI in the germline V gene. J was trimmed by 8 bases and V by 7 bases; bases with no gene match: 6. The CDR3 consists of 12 residues. The CDR3 DNA is TGTGCCAGCACCGACAGGGGTTTAGGCTACACCTTC. Its protein product is CASTDRGLGYTF.

The V and J genes are TRBV7-2 and TRBJ1-4; 8 bases line up with TRBD1. The CDR3 loop spans 14 amino acids. V trimming: 5 bases; J trimming: 8 bases; junction bases outside the gene matches: 7. CDR1 is SGHTA and CDR2 is FQGNSA in the germline V gene. The CDR3 nucleotides are TGTGCCAGCAGCGTCGACAGGGGATGGGAAAAACTGTTTTTT. Its protein is CASSVDRGWEKLFF.

The genes are TRBV5-6 and TRBJ1-3; no reliable D call. Germline V gene sequence: CDR1 SGHDT, CDR2 YYEEEE. Trimming removed 1 base from V and 4 bases from J, with 9 bases in between. The CDR3 totals 14 residues. DNA of the CDR3: TGTGCCAGCAGCTTGCCGGGTGCAGGAAACACCATATATTTT. Translated: CASSLPGAGNTIYF.

The rearrangement uses TRBV7-2 and TRBJ2-7; D might be TRBD2 (6 bases). V was trimmed by 3 bases and J by 6 bases, leaving 12 bases between them. Per the germline V gene, CDR1 is SGHTA and CDR2 is FQGNSA. This CDR3 is built from 13 residues. CDR3 amino acids: CASSLTPGGEQYF. CDR3 in DNA: TGTGCCAGCAGCTTGACCCCCGGGGGCGAGCAGTACTTC.

The CDR3 DNA sequence: TGTGCCAGCAGTCGAGGACAGCACACAGATACGCAGTATTTT. Encoded protein: CASSRGQHTDTQYF. This chain connects TRBV5-6 to TRBJ2-3; weak D call: TRBD1 (6 bases). In germline, CDR1 is SGHDT, CDR2 YYEEEE. The CDR3 is 14 residues long. Trimming stripped 5 bases from V and 2 bases from J, with 12 bases between. Variable domain in full (rest from reference TRBV5-6 and TRBJ2-3): DAGVTQSPTHLIKTRGQQVTLRCSPKSGHDTVSWYQQALGQGPQFIFQYYEEEERQRGNFPDRFSGHQFPNYSSELNVNALLLGDSALYLCASSRGQHTDTQYFGPGTRLTVL.

The chain has TRBV5-1 and TRBJ1-1; D gene uncertain. Germline V gene sequence: CDR1 SGHRS, CDR2 YFSETQ. Trimming removed 5 bases from V and 5 bases from J, with 13 bases in between. This CDR3 has 13 residues. Here the CDR3 reads CASSFIIGTEAFF. DNA of the CDR3: TGCGCCAGCAGTTTTATTATCGGGACTGAAGCTTTCTTT.

There are a few counts of this clone. This sequence joins TRBV27 and TRBJ1-5; D is ambiguous. Germline V lookup: CDR1 MNHEY, CDR2 SMNVEV (reference sequence). V was pared by 3 bases and J by 4 bases, with 4 bases between. The CDR3 is made up of 12 amino acids. CDR3 region: CASSFLNQPQHF. The CDR3 nucleotides read TGTGCCAGCAGTTTCTTAAATCAGCCCCAGCATTTT.

This clone was found once. The gene calls are TRBV7-3 and TRBJ2-3, with 12 bases that match TRBD2. Unmatched junction bases numbered 10, after V lost 5 bases and J lost 7 bases. This CDR3 is built from 16 residues. CDR1 and CDR2 (germline): SGHTA, FQGTGA. The CDR3 region has the DNA TGTGCCAGCAGCCTCTTTCTGACTAGCGGGAGCAATACGCAGTATTTT. Its translation is CASSLFLTSGSNTQYF.

This clone came up a few times. The rearrangement links TRBV6-1 to TRBJ1-5; D not certain. CDR1 is MNHNS, CDR2 SASEGT, per germline. V lost 2 bases and J 3 bases, leaving 5 bases between the germline ends. The CDR3 length is 13 residues. CDR3 sequence: CASSEWDNQPQHF. Written as DNA, the CDR3 is TGTGCCAGCAGTGAATGGGACAATCAGCCCCAGCATTTT.

A note on this clone: This same CDR3 is encoded by further DNA sequences in the sample. The chain carries TRBV29-1 and TRBJ1-1; D remains ambiguous. There are 11 residues in the CDR3. CDR1 and CDR2 from the germline V gene are SQVTM and ANQGSEA. Trimming pared 4 bases from V and 3 bases from J, leaving 6 bases between. In DNA form, the CDR3 reads TGCAGCGTTGCCGGGTACACTGAAGCTTTCTTT. Amino acid sequence: CSVAGYTEAFF.

The chain links TRBV5-1 to TRBJ2-7; D possibly corresponds to TRBD1 (5 bases). This CDR3 spans 14 amino acids. The ends were cut back, 0 bases at V and 6 bases at J, with 13 bases in the middle. CDR1 SGHRS and CDR2 YFSETQ come from the germline V gene. CDR3 nucleotides: TGCGCCAGCAGCTTGGGGACACGGTCTGGCGAGCAGTACTTC. Translating it yields CASSLGTRSGEQYF.

Only one count was recorded for this clone. The rearrangement links TRBV2 to TRBJ1-4, with 10 positions matching TRBD1. The V gene end was trimmed by 5 bases and the J gene end by 8 bases; junction bases not matched to a gene: 5. The CDR3 totals 14 residues. The V gene's germline CDR1 is SNHLY and CDR2 FYNNEI. The CDR3 bases are TGTGCCAGCAGTTTGGACAGGGGGAGAGAAAAACTGTTTTTT. Residues: CASSLDRGREKLFF. Combining the CDR3 with reference TRBV2 and TRBJ1-4 gives the whole variable domain EPEVTQTPSHQVTQMGQEVILRCVPISNHLYFYWYRQILGQKVEFLVSFYNNEISEKSEIFDDQFSVERPDGSNFTLKIRSTKLEDSAMYFCASSLDRGREKLFFGSGTQLSVL.

This clone occurred once. The V and J genes are TRBV28 and TRBJ2-7; TRBD1 matches 11 bases. This CDR3 contains 14 residues. With 4 bases clipped from V and 9 bases from J, the junction kept 8 bases outside the gene matches. Germline V gives CDR1 MDHEN, CDR2 SYDVKM. The chain's CDR3 is CASSSGTGGNVQYF. The CDR3, as DNA: TGTGCCAGCAGTTCCGGGACAGGGGGGAATGTGCAGTACTTC. Full variable domain (remainder filled in from reference TRBV28 and TRBJ2-7): DVKVTQSSRYLVKRTGEKVFLECVQDMDHENMFWYRQDPGLGLRLIYFSYDVKMKEKGDIPEGYSVSREKKERFSLILESASTNQTSMYLCASSSGTGGNVQYFGPGTRLTVT.

The chain combines TRBV6-1 with TRBJ2-1, with unresolved D. Germline V gene data show CDR1 as MNHNS and CDR2 as SASEGT. Trimming pared 1 base from V and 9 bases from J, leaving 10 bases between. The length of the CDR3 is 13 residues. The CDR3 region is CASSEDGYSEQFF. CDR3 bases: TGTGCCAGCAGTGAAGACGGCTACTCTGAGCAGTTCTTC.

This clone was detected once. The chain links TRBV11-3 to TRBJ2-7; D tentatively reads TRBD1 or TRBD2 (5 bases each). The CDR3 spans 15 residues. V was pared by 3 bases and J by 2 bases, with 14 bases between. Germline assignment: CDR1 SGHNT and CDR2 YENEEA. The CDR3 sequence is CASSLNGAGPYEQYF. The CDR3 DNA sequence: TGTGCCAGCAGCTTGAACGGGGCAGGCCCCTACGAGCAGTACTTC.

The chain links TRBV19 to TRBJ2-7; possible D gene TRBD2, 6 bases. The CDR3 extends over 16 amino acids. V was cut by 6 bases and J by 5 bases, with 23 bases left in between. In germline, CDR1 is LNHDA, CDR2 SQIVND (reference sequence). The CDR3 here is CASRRGGTESFHEQYF. CDR3 in DNA: TGTGCCAGTAGGAGGGGAGGCACAGAATCTTTTCACGAGCAGTACTTC.

The CDR3: CASSPAKGWDEQFF. The CDR3 DNA follows: TGTGCCAGCTCACCAGCGAAGGGATGGGATGAGCAGTTCTTC. The chain is built from TRBV18 and TRBJ2-1; D is uncertain. Germline V gene lookup returns CDR1 KGHSH and CDR2 LQKENI. CDR3 length: 14 residues. Between the trimmed V and J ends, which lost 2 bases and 8 bases, there was a span of 13 bases.

This chain joins TRBV11-3 and TRBJ2-1; 10 nucleotides line up with TRBD2. This CDR3 spans 13 amino acids. The V segment lost 3 bases and the J segment 8 bases; nucleotides outside the gene matches: 1. Germline-derived CDR1 and CDR2 are SGHNT and YENEEA. The CDR3 region is CASSFTSGDEQFF. In nucleotides, the CDR3 is TGTGCCAGCAGCTTTACTAGCGGGGATGAGCAGTTCTTC.

The chain carries TRBV15 and TRBJ1-4; 7 bases map to TRBD1. Germline values: CDR1 LNHNV, CDR2 YYDKDF (reference sequence). The junction had 2 bases not matched to a gene; V was cut back by 1 base and J by 6 bases. This CDR3 is 14 amino acids long. The CDR3 here is CATSRGGTDEKLFF. For the CDR3, the DNA is TGTGCCACCAGCAGAGGGGGGACAGATGAAAAACTGTTTTTT.

In its sample, this clone was seen a few times. This chain uses TRBV19 with TRBJ1-2; D might be TRBD1 (5 bases). Trimming left V 5 bases short and J 2 bases short, with 6 bases between. Germline V gene lookup returns CDR1 LNHDA and CDR2 SQIVND (reference sequence). The length of the CDR3 is 12 residues. CDR3 DNA: TGTGCCAGTAGTCGGGACAACTATGGCTACACCTTC. Its translation: CASSRDNYGYTF.

The chain carries TRBV6-5 and TRBJ1-2, with TRBD1 matching over 8 bases. V lost 10 bases, J lost 5 bases, and 9 bases stayed unmatched. CDR3 length equals 13 residues. Germline lookup yields CDR1 MNHEY and CDR2 SVGAGI. CDR3 region: CATYVQGAYGYTF. For the CDR3, the DNA is TGTGCCACCTACGTCCAGGGGGCTTATGGCTACACCTTC.

The chain joins TRBV19 to TRBJ2-1; TRBD2 matches 9 bases. Germline CDR1 reads LNHDA; CDR2 reads SQIVND (reference sequence). V trimming: 8 bases; J trimming: 9 bases; junction bases outside the gene matches: 11. The CDR3 covers 14 residues. Here the CDR3 reads CASSTSGRGSEQFF. CDR3 DNA sequence: TGTGCCAGTTCGACTAGCGGAAGGGGGAGTGAGCAGTTCTTC.

This chain connects TRBV27 to TRBJ2-1; 8 bases fit TRBD2. The CDR3 is made up of 18 amino acids. In germline, CDR1 is MNHEY, CDR2 SMNVEV (reference sequence). The V and J ends lost 2 bases and 4 bases, in that order; junction bases with no gene match: 13. In DNA form, the CDR3 reads TGTGCCAGCAGTTTAACCCCATTTGTGGTAGCGGGATACAATGAGCAGTTCTTC. Its protein is CASSLTPFVVAGYNEQFF.

The chain couples TRBV27 to TRBJ2-1; D call uncertain. The germline CDR1 and CDR2 sequences are MNHEY and SMNVEV (reference sequence). CDR3 length equals 16 residues. The V gene lost 3 bases and the J gene lost 0 bases, with 12 bases spanning the gap. CDR3 region: CASSFLPKVSYNEQFF. CDR3 DNA: TGTGCCAGCAGTTTTTTGCCCAAAGTCTCCTACAATGAGCAGTTCTTC.

J is TRBJ2-7 and V is TRBV18; tentatively, D is TRBD1 or TRBD2 (5 bases each). Germline assignment: CDR1 KGHSH and CDR2 LQKENI. The CDR3 extends over 17 amino acids. Trimming shortened V by 0 bases and J by 2 bases, and 17 bases separated the two germline ends. This CDR3 is CASSPPPPQGATYEQYF. The CDR3 nucleotides read TGTGCCAGCTCACCACCTCCTCCCCAGGGAGCGACCTACGAGCAGTACTTC.